A selection of T cell receptor beta chains follows, all from one sample in a study of cytomegalovirus exposure and HLA in healthy donors. Assay used: immunoSEQ multiplex PCR; TCRdb lists only in-frame clones, some missing. The table lists 60,000 to 70,000 clones, around 61% of them singletons. Sequencing was performed on PBMCs. These receptors all come from a woman between 50 and 59 years old in good health and CMV-seronegative. CDR3s include the opening cysteine and the closing phenylalanine or tryptophan.

V gene | CDR3 protein
TRBV4-3 | CASSRVRTGGHEKLFF
TRBV4-3 | CASSQVAGVGYTF
TRBV7-9 | CASSLNSAVEQFF
TRBV20-1 | CSAAGDYGYIF
TRBV10-3 | CAISREAGTEAFF
TRBV18 | CASSPSPGDDGYTF
TRBV18 | CASSGDSNTEAFF
TRBV5-1 | CASSLQGEGQPQHF
TRBV19 | CASSSLAGGLADTQYF
TRBV5-1 | CASSLAGENSEAFF
TRBV7-2 | CASSSRQSSGNTIYF
TRBV6-5 | CASRDRGTSTDTQYF
TRBV5-4 | CASSSEAEEQYF
TRBV27 | CASRSRGLAGGSSYNEQFF
TRBV7-9 | CASSLRSPEAFF
TRBV6-5 | CASSLRGEANEKLFF
TRBV5-1 | CASSLEPGANTEAFF